The clone carrying this TCR beta chain was counted only a few times. This sample stems from a study of identical twins. Unique molecular identifiers were in the cDNA, with template-switch universal primer binding. TCRdb analysed the 5' RACE reads with MiXCR anew, one entry per CDR3 protein. Of roughly 470,000 distinct CDR3 sequences in the sample, approximately 14% were seen once. Trimming left V 1 base short and J 4 bases short, with 13 bases between. Germline values: CDR1 DFQATT, CDR2 SNEGSKA (reference sequence). The CDR3 has 14 residues. These data are also associated with another study on yellow fever vaccine responses in identical twins.

This chain connects TRBV20-1 to TRBJ1-2; no reliable D call. Sequencing was performed on CD4+ T cells sorted from blood. This TCR was recovered from a woman aged 18-35 years in good health. The CDR3, as DNA: TGCAGTGCTAGAGCAAAGGCCGGGATCTATGGCTACACCTTC. Protein sequence: CSARAKAGIYGYTF.